One and the same sample provided the 14 T cell receptor beta chains below, sequenced in a study of Tregs in tolerant kidney transplant recipients. The assay was immunoSEQ multiplex PCR, and TCRdb's table has in-frame clones only and misses some. There are 60,000 to 65,000 clones in the sample; less than 98% occur only once, and approximately 0.36% lies in the top ten. The sample was Tregs from blood, taken before the transplant. Every receptor here comes from a human donor who received a combined kidney and bone marrow transplant.

The chain combines TRBV2 with TRBJ2-2, with a tentative D call TRBD2 (5 bases). Per germline, CDR1 SNHLY and CDR2 FYNNEI. This CDR3 spans 15 amino acids. Trimming removed 7 bases at V and 8 bases at J, with 20 bases between. For the CDR3, the DNA is TGTGCCAGCAAAGAACTCGGCCGATGGGAGGGGGAGCTGTTTTTT. Translating it yields CASKELGRWEGELFF. The variable domain in full, completed from reference TRBV2 and TRBJ2-2, reads EPEVTQTPSHQVTQMGQEVILRCVPISNHLYFYWYRQILGQKVEFLVSFYNNEISEKSEIFDDQFSVERPDGSNFTLKIRSTKLEDSAMYFCASKELGRWEGELFFGEGSRLTVL.

In its sample, this clone was seen once. The genes are TRBV4-3 and TRBJ1-5, with 9 bases aligning to TRBD1. Germline values: CDR1 LGHNA, CDR2 YSLEER. The V segment lost 1 base and the J segment 6 bases; nucleotides outside the gene matches: 10. This CDR3 contains 17 residues. The CDR3 sequence is CASSQGPWDRATQPQHF. The CDR3 region has the DNA TGCGCCAGCAGCCAAGGACCTTGGGACAGGGCGACTCAGCCCCAGCATTTT.

The rearrangement joins TRBV30 to TRBJ1-6; D perhaps matches TRBD1 (6 bases). V was clipped by 3 bases and J by 7 bases, with 10 bases between them. In germline, CDR1 is GTSNPN, CDR2 SVGIG (reference sequence). The CDR3 is made up of 13 amino acids. CDR3 protein: CAWSRGGNSPLHF. The CDR3, as DNA: TGTGCCTGGAGCAGGGGAGGGAATTCACCCCTCCACTTT. The entire variable domain, with the rest obtained from reference TRBV30 and TRBJ1-6, is as follows: SQTIHQWPATLVQPVGSPLSLECTVEGTSNPNLYWYRQAAGRGLQLLFYSVGIGQISSEVPQNLSASRPQDRQFILSSKKLLLSDSGFYLCAWSRGGNSPLHFGNGTRLTVT.

This sequence joins TRBV18 and TRBJ2-2; tentatively, D is TRBD2 (5 bases). Germline CDR1 and CDR2: KGHSH and LQKENI. Trimming stripped 3 bases from V and 4 bases from J, with 6 bases between. CDR3 length: 13 residues. CDR3 region: CASSPRGTGELFF. For the CDR3, the DNA is TGTGCCAGCTCACCCCGGGGCACCGGGGAGCTGTTTTTT.

The CDR3 nucleotides are TGTGCCAGCAGTTATAGTCGCGCCGAGCAGTACTTC. It translates to CASSYSRAEQYF. The J gene is TRBJ2-7, the V gene TRBV6-6; D unclear. CDR1 and CDR2 (germline): MNHNY, SVGAGI (reference sequence). This CDR3 region has 12 residues. V was shortened by 3 bases and J by 6 bases, with 9 bases between the two germline ends.

The rearrangement links TRBV11-2 to TRBJ1-2, with D possibly matching TRBD1 (5 bases). The CDR3 loop spans 14 amino acids. V lost 5 bases to trimming and J lost 4 bases, with 14 bases between them. In germline, CDR1 is SGHAT, CDR2 FQNNGV. For the CDR3, the DNA is TGTGCCAGCAGCCGCACCTCGGGGGGCTATGGCTACACCTTC. Its protein product is CASSRTSGGYGYTF.

The chain has TRBV19 and TRBJ1-2; D possibly corresponds to TRBD1 (6 bases). The V end was cut by 5 bases, the J end by 6 bases, with 16 bases between. There are 14 residues in the CDR3. From germline, CDR1 is LNHDA and CDR2 SQIVND (reference sequence). The CDR3 region is CASSFTGLGDGYTF. The CDR3 DNA follows: TGTGCCAGTAGTTTCACAGGGTTAGGCGATGGCTACACCTTC. Full variable domain (rest looked up from reference TRBV19 and TRBJ1-2): DGGITQSPKYLFRKEGQNVTLSCEQNLNHDAMYWYRQDPGQGLRLIYYSQIVNDFQKGDIAEGYSVSREKKESFPLTVTSAQKNPTAFYLCASSFTGLGDGYTFGSGTRLTVV.

The chain links TRBV4-3 to TRBJ2-2; TRBD2 agrees at 9 bases. Trimming at V came to 5 bases and at J to 4 bases, leaving 2 bases not matched to a gene. Germline values: CDR1 LGHNA, CDR2 YSLEER. This CDR3 comprises 14 residues. This CDR3 is CASSSGRLTGELFF. In DNA form, the CDR3 reads TGCGCCAGCAGCAGCGGGAGGCTCACCGGGGAGCTGTTTTTT.

This sequence joins TRBV7-3 and TRBJ1-6, with TRBD1 identical over 7 bases. J was trimmed by 10 bases and V by 5 bases; bases with no gene match: 5. Germline CDR1 SGHTA, CDR2 FQGTGA. This CDR3 is 13 amino acids long. DNA for the CDR3: TGTGCCAGCAGCCCTACAGGGGACTCACCCCTCCACTTT. Its protein is CASSPTGDSPLHF.

The chain has TRBV19 and TRBJ2-7; tentative D call: TRBD1 (8 bases). V was clipped by 6 bases and J by 7 bases, with 16 bases between them. The CDR3 length is 13 residues. Germline CDR1 and CDR2: LNHDA and SQIVND (reference sequence). DNA for the CDR3: TGTGCCAGTAGCCGGACAGGGCGGGGGGAGCAGTACTTC. Its protein product is CASSRTGRGEQYF. Based on the CDR3 plus reference TRBV19 and TRBJ2-7, the full variable domain is DGGITQSPKYLFRKEGQNVTLSCEQNLNHDAMYWYRQDPGQGLRLIYYSQIVNDFQKGDIAEGYSVSREKKESFPLTVTSAQKNPTAFYLCASSRTGRGEQYFGPGTRLTVT.

The chain couples TRBV7-6 to TRBJ2-1; tentative D call: TRBD2 (7 bases). Deletions cut 7 bases from V and 2 bases from J, with 12 bases between. The CDR3 has 14 amino acids. Germline V gene sequence: CDR1 SGHVS, CDR2 FNYEAQ. The chain's CDR3 is CASTYGGPYNEQFF. The CDR3 DNA reads as TGTGCCAGCACCTACGGGGGGCCCTACAATGAGCAGTTCTTC. The full variable domain, completed using reference TRBV7-6 and TRBJ2-1, is GAGVSQSPRYKVTKRGQDVALRCDPISGHVSLYWYRQALGQGPEFLTYFNYEAQQDKSGLPNDRFSAERPEGSISTLTIQRTEQRDSAMYRCASTYGGPYNEQFFGPGTRLTVL.

The chain joins TRBV7-2 to TRBJ2-2; 9 bases match TRBD1. The germline V gene has CDR1 SGHTA and CDR2 FQGNSA. The CDR3 is 16 residues long. Losses at the gene ends were 5 bases for V and 4 bases for J; bases not matched to a gene: 8. This CDR3 is CASSLDRDRATGELFF. As DNA, the CDR3 is TGTGCCAGCAGCCTGGATCGGGACAGGGCCACCGGGGAGCTGTTTTTT.

Concerning this clone: At one end the junction does not follow the germline gene, possibly because of a read error. The rearrangement joins TRBV10-3 to TRBJ2-7; 8 bases map to TRBD1. The CDR3 consists of 13 residues. Germline loops: CDR1 ENHRY, CDR2 SYGVKD. The CDR3 DNA reads TGTGCCATCAGTGAGCGTCTGACAGGGGAGGTTACATTC. Encoded protein: CAISERLTGEVTF.

The count of this clone is one. This chain uses TRBV6-1 with TRBJ2-7, with a tentative D call TRBD2 (6 bases). The germline gives CDR1 MNHNS, CDR2 SASEGT. V was trimmed by 10 bases and J by 3 bases, leaving 19 bases between them. There are 14 residues in the CDR3. In DNA form, the CDR3 reads TGTGCCACCTCCCCACGGAGGGCAGGCTACGAGCAGTACTTC. Translating it yields CATSPRRAGYEQYF.